The entry below describes one T cell receptor (beta chain). Germline V gives CDR1 SGHTA, CDR2 FQGNSA. CDR3 length: 18 amino acids. Between the trimmed V and J ends, which lost 2 bases and 7 bases, there was a span of 21 bases. This entry is derived from a study of response to subunit inactivated influenza vaccine. A single record per CDR3 protein comes from TCRdb applying MiXCR to the RT-PCR reads. The profile covers 300,000 to 350,000 distinct CDR3 sequences, with roughly 22% appearing a single time and around a tenth taken by the ten largest. The receptor was isolated from a man aged 45 to 70 who received an inactivated influenza vaccine. The gene calls are TRBV7-2 and TRBJ1-6; D is undetermined. The sample consisted of PBMCs from blood, taken 21 months after vaccination. The CDR3 here is CASSLTRQYRTGNSPLHF. The CDR3 DNA reads TGTGCCAGCAGCTTAACGAGACAATACCGAACGGGGAATTCACCCCTCCACTTT.